A selection of T cell receptor beta chains follows, all from one sample in a study of shared clonotypes between healthy human individuals. The method was immunoSEQ multiplex PCR; TCRdb's version includes in-frame clones alone and lacks a portion of them. The sample contains roughly 2,000,000 clones, over 85% of which appear only once. The sequenced sample was naive CD8+ T cells from PBMCs. The receptor source for this set is a man between 18 and 29 years old in good health. Some clones in this sample may be carry-over from other donors' samples. Both conserved end residues are part of each CDR3. The order of the fields is clone size, D gene, J gene, V gene, CDR3 DNA, CDR3 protein. The D gene is left open where the match is weak. Clone size is given for some rows only: seen once, a few or many times, or a class if the clone is expanded.

size: NA
D: NA
J: TRBJ2-1
V: TRBV7-9
DNA: TGTGCCAGCAGCTTGCACGCCCAGCGGGTTTGGAATGAGCAGTTCTTC
CDR3: CASSLHAQRVWNEQFF

size: NA
D: NA
J: TRBJ2-3
V: TRBV7-8
DNA: TGTGCCAGCAGCCACGGGACTCAGAGCACAGATACGCAGTATTTT
CDR3: CASSHGTQSTDTQYF

size: NA
D: NA
J: TRBJ2-4
V: TRBV28
DNA: TGTGCCAGCAGTCCAGGGTTTCAAGTACCCAAAAACATTCAGTACTTC
CDR3: CASSPGFQVPKNIQYF

size: NA
D: NA
J: TRBJ2-7
V: TRBV27
DNA: TGTGCCAGCAGTCGGGACGTACGCTCCTACGAGCAGTACTTC
CDR3: CASSRDVRSYEQYF

size: NA
D: NA
J: TRBJ2-7
V: TRBV20-1
DNA: TGCAGTGCTAGAGATGTGTACGAGCAGTACTTC
CDR3: CSARDVYEQYF

size: once
D: NA
J: TRBJ1-2
V: TRBV6-1
DNA: TGTGCCAGCAGTGAAAGGCCGGACACGAACTATGGCTACACCTTC
CDR3: CASSERPDTNYGYTF

size: NA
D: NA
J: TRBJ2-2
V: TRBV21-1
DNA: TGTGCCAGCAGCAAAGGGGGGGAACAGGGAGTGGTGGGCCAAAACACCGGGGAGCTGTTTTTT
CDR3: CASSKGGEQGVVGQNTGELFF

size: NA
D: NA
J: TRBJ2-2
V: TRBV11-3
DNA: TGTGCCAGCAGCTTAAGGGGGGTTGGCACCGGGGAGCTGTTTTTT
CDR3: CASSLRGVGTGELFF

size: NA
D: NA
J: TRBJ2-7
V: TRBV7-9
DNA: TGTGCCAGCAGCCGTACAGGGCTGGGGTACGAGCAGTACTTC
CDR3: CASSRTGLGYEQYF

size: NA
D: NA
J: TRBJ2-5
V: TRBV11-2
DNA: TGTGCCAGCACCCCCGCGCCAGCCGCGGAGACCCAGTACTTC
CDR3: CASTPAPAAETQYF

size: NA
D: NA
J: TRBJ1-1
V: TRBV19
DNA: TGTGCCAGTAGTATCAACAGGGTGGCGAACACTGAAGCTTTCTTT
CDR3: CASSINRVANTEAFF

size: NA
D: TRBD1
J: TRBJ1-1
V: TRBV4-1
DNA: TGCGCCAGCAGCCAACCGACAGGGGCGGCTGAAGCTTTCTTT
CDR3: CASSQPTGAAEAFF

size: NA
D: NA
J: TRBJ2-7
V: TRBV9
DNA: TGTGCCAGCAGCGTAGAAGGTAGCTCAGGCTACGAGCAGTACTTC
CDR3: CASSVEGSSGYEQYF

size: NA
D: NA
J: TRBJ2-7
V: TRBV5-6
DNA: TGTGCCAGCAGCTTGCCTCGGGTTCAGGGAACCTACGAGCAGTACTTC
CDR3: CASSLPRVQGTYEQYF

size: NA
D: NA
J: TRBJ2-5
V: TRBV28
DNA: TGTGCCAGCAGTTTAAGGTTTTGGGAGACCCAGTACTTC
CDR3: CASSLRFWETQYF

size: NA
D: NA
J: TRBJ2-3
V: TRBV5-1
DNA: TGCGCCAGCAGCTTGGACCAGCCGGGACCCCAAGATACGCAGTATTTT
CDR3: CASSLDQPGPQDTQYF

size: NA
D: NA
J: TRBJ2-7
V: TRBV10-3
DNA: TGTGCCATCAGTGAGGCGGGAACCCGGGACGAGCAGTACTTC
CDR3: CAISEAGTRDEQYF

size: NA
D: TRBD1
J: TRBJ2-1
V: TRBV4-3
DNA: TGCGCCAGCAGTCCGTTGGGACAGGGATACAATGAGCAGTTCTTC
CDR3: CASSPLGQGYNEQFF

size: NA
D: TRBD1
J: TRBJ2-1
V: TRBV9
DNA: TGTGCCAGCAGCGTATCGGCAGGGGGCGCCTACAATGAGCAGTTCTTC
CDR3: CASSVSAGGAYNEQFF

size: NA
D: NA
J: TRBJ1-1
V: TRBV27
DNA: TGTGCCAGCAGTTTAAGGGGGGCTTATAAAGAAGCTTTCTTT
CDR3: CASSLRGAYKEAFF

size: NA
D: TRBD2
J: TRBJ2-7
V: TRBV6-6
DNA: TGTGCCAGCAGTCCCCTGCTTAGCGGGAGGCAGTACGAGCAGTACTTC
CDR3: CASSPLLSGRQYEQYF

size: once
D: NA
J: TRBJ2-1
V: TRBV12-5
DNA: TGTGCTAGTGGTTCCGGCCCGGCCAATGAGCAGTTCTTC
CDR3: CASGSGPANEQFF

size: NA
D: TRBD1
J: TRBJ1-1
V: TRBV27
DNA: TGTGCCAGCAGTTTATCAGGGGGCGGCACTGAAGCTTTCTTT
CDR3: CASSLSGGGTEAFF

size: once
D: NA
J: TRBJ1-2
V: TRBV27
DNA: TGTGCCAGCAGCCCAAGAATACAGACCTTTTTGAGAGGCTACACCTTC
CDR3: CASSPRIQTFLRGYTF